Presented here are 20 T cell receptor beta chains from one specimen sequenced in a study of cytomegalovirus exposure and HLA in healthy donors. PCR was performed using 60 Vbeta and 13 Jbeta primers. Libraries were prepared by immunoSEQ multiplex PCR; TCRdb keeps only in-frame clonotypes and omits some of them. The specimen's table records roughly 120,000 clones. Material: PBMCs. The receptors were sampled from a middle-aged man in good health and CMV-seronegative.

The chain recombines TRBV7-2 with TRBJ2-7; TRBD1 aligns across 7 bases. Germline CDR1 and CDR2: SGHTA and FQGNSA. Losses at the gene ends were 3 bases for V and 2 bases for J; bases not matched to a gene: 4. The CDR3 has 14 residues. CDR3 residues: CASSFPDRAYEQYF. The DNA for the CDR3 is TGTGCCAGCAGCTTCCCCGACAGGGCCTACGAGCAGTACTTC.

The chain links TRBV5-5 to TRBJ2-3, with 9 bases lining up with TRBD2. Germline CDR1 is SGHKS and CDR2 is YYEKEE (reference sequence). V lost 6 bases and J lost 4; bases outside the gene matches: 12. There are 16 residues in the CDR3. CDR3 protein: CASTKDGAGGPDTQYF. The CDR3 bases are TGTGCCAGCACCAAAGATGGGGCGGGAGGGCCAGATACGCAGTATTTT.

The rearrangement links TRBV7-2 to TRBJ2-3; 9 nucleotides line up with TRBD1. The germline gives CDR1 SGHTA, CDR2 FQGNSA. With V trimmed by 4 bases and J by 4 bases, 6 bases remained unmatched. This CDR3 spans 15 amino acids. The CDR3 region is CASSSGTGMSDTQYF. CDR3 coding DNA: TGTGCCAGCAGCTCCGGGACAGGGATGTCAGATACGCAGTATTTT.

The V and J genes are TRBV7-6 and TRBJ2-2, with a tentative D call TRBD2 (5 bases). CDR1 is SGHVS and CDR2 is FNYEAQ in the germline V gene. V was trimmed by 7 bases and J by 7 bases, leaving 7 bases between them. CDR3 length: 11 residues. CDR3: CASIEGGELFF. The CDR3 DNA is TGTGCCAGCATCGAGGGCGGGGAGCTGTTTTTT.

V is TRBV19 and J is TRBJ1-5; D might be TRBD1 (5 bases). The germline V gene encodes CDR1 LNHDA and CDR2 SQIVND (reference sequence). The V end lost 0 bases, the J end lost 6 bases, and 15 bases lay between the germline ends. This CDR3 region has 16 residues. The CDR3 is CASSIEGGRVVQPQHF. The CDR3 DNA is TGTGCCAGTAGTATAGAGGGGGGAAGGGTGGTTCAGCCCCAGCATTTT.

The chain is built from TRBV10-3 and TRBJ2-2, with TRBD2 matching 8 bases. Trimming took 6 bases from V and 6 from J; bases not matched to a gene: 6. This CDR3 has 14 amino acids. Germline lookup yields CDR1 ENHRY and CDR2 SYGVKD. CDR3 sequence: CAIRSSGSSGELFF. CDR3 DNA: TGTGCCATCAGATCCAGCGGGAGTTCCGGGGAGCTGTTTTTT.

The chain is built from TRBV2 and TRBJ2-2; D gene unclear. The CDR3 covers 14 residues. The germline V gene has CDR1 SNHLY and CDR2 FYNNEI. Trimming left V 4 bases short and J 2 bases short, with 8 bases between. CDR3 sequence (DNA): TGTGCCAGCAGTGGCAACACAAACACCGGGGAGCTGTTTTTT. As protein: CASSGNTNTGELFF.

The CDR3 is CASSLEGLALDTQYF. The CDR3 bases are TGTGCCAGCAGCTTGGAAGGACTAGCCCTGGATACGCAGTATTTT. This chain connects TRBV5-4 to TRBJ2-3; the match to TRBD2 covers 8 bases. V shed 0 bases, J shed 6 bases, and the junction held 6 bases outside the gene matches. The V gene's germline CDR1 is SGHNT and CDR2 YYREEE (reference sequence). The CDR3 is 15 residues long.

V gene TRBV10-2 combines with J gene TRBJ1-1, with TRBD1 matching over 8 bases. CDR3 length equals 16 residues. J was trimmed by 1 base and V by 2 bases; bases with no gene match: 6. The germline V gene has CDR1 WSHSY and CDR2 SAAADI. The CDR3 here is CASSELQGGANTEAFF. CDR3 bases: TGCGCCAGCAGTGAGCTACAGGGGGGGGCGAACACTGAAGCTTTCTTT.

The chain has TRBV6-1 and TRBJ1-5; TRBD1 aligns across 7 bases. The CDR3 spans 13 residues. Germline V gene lookup returns CDR1 MNHNS and CDR2 SASEGT. The ends lost 7 bases at V and 5 bases at J; junction bases unmatched: 5. The chain's CDR3 is CASKTGRDQPQHF. The CDR3 coding sequence is TGTGCCAGCAAGACAGGGCGCGATCAGCCCCAGCATTTT.

The V and J genes are TRBV11-2 and TRBJ1-4, with D perhaps TRBD1 (6 bases). With 1 base removed from V and 11 bases from J, the gap between germline ends came to 11 bases. Germline CDR1 SGHAT, CDR2 FQNNGV. The CDR3 spans 13 residues. The CDR3 sequence: CASSLVDRGKLFF. In DNA, the CDR3 is TGTGCCAGCAGCTTAGTCGATAGGGGGAAACTGTTTTTT.

This sequence joins TRBV7-2 and TRBJ2-7; TRBD2 might be the D (5 bases). CDR3 length equals 15 residues. Germline V lookup: CDR1 SGHTA, CDR2 FQGNSA. V was pared by 1 base and J by 0 bases, with 10 bases between. The CDR3 region has the DNA TGTGCCAGCAGCTTAGTGGCGGGTTACTCCTACGAGCAGTACTTC. This gives the protein CASSLVAGYSYEQYF.

This chain joins TRBV7-6 and TRBJ2-1; no definite D call. V dropped 2 bases and J dropped 9 bases, with 8 bases sitting between them. The CDR3 consists of 12 residues. The germline gives CDR1 SGHVS, CDR2 FNYEAQ. The CDR3 reads CASSLPQREQFF. The CDR3 region has the DNA TGTGCCAGCAGCTTACCCCAGCGTGAGCAGTTCTTC.

This chain links TRBV11-3 with TRBJ2-1, with TRBD2 matching 8 bases. Germline CDR1 is SGHNT and CDR2 is YENEEA. This CDR3 is built from 16 residues. The J segment lost 4 bases and the V segment lost 4 bases, leaving 9 bases of the junction unmatched. Here the CDR3 reads CASSSRRTSNYNEQFF. The CDR3 DNA is TGTGCCAGCAGCTCCCGCAGGACTAGCAATTACAATGAGCAGTTCTTC.

V usage is TRBV10-3 and J usage is TRBJ2-7; TRBD2 aligns across 8 bases. The V gene end was trimmed by 3 bases and the J gene end by 2 bases; junction bases not matched to a gene: 6. CDR3 length: 15 residues. Germline V gene lookup returns CDR1 ENHRY and CDR2 SYGVKD. The CDR3: CAISDLRTSPYEQYF. Written as DNA, the CDR3 is TGTGCCATCAGTGACCTCCGGACTAGCCCCTACGAGCAGTACTTC.

This chain links TRBV7-8 with TRBJ2-1, with D possibly TRBD1 on 6 matching bases. CDR3 length: 15 residues. Trimming removed 1 base at V and 3 bases at J, with 10 bases between. Germline CDR1 SGHVS, CDR2 FQNEAQ. CDR3 residues: CASSLGAGDYNEQFF. CDR3 DNA: TGTGCCAGCAGCTTAGGGGCAGGGGACTACAATGAGCAGTTCTTC.

V gene TRBV5-8 combines with J gene TRBJ1-2; 8 nucleotides align to TRBD1. The V gene end was trimmed by 2 bases and the J gene end by 5 bases; junction bases not matched to a gene: 8. The CDR3 sequence is 15 residues long. Per germline, CDR1 SGHTS and CDR2 YDEGEE. The CDR3 DNA is TGTGCCAGCAGCTTCTTAACAGGGGGAATTTATGGCTACACCTTC. This sequence encodes CASSFLTGGIYGYTF. The complete variable domain, with remaining parts taken from reference TRBV5-8 and TRBJ1-2, reads EAGVTQSPTHLIKTRGQQATLRCSPISGHTSVYWYQQALGLGLQFLLWYDEGEERNRGNFPPRFSGRQFPNYSSELNVNALELEDSALYLCASSFLTGGIYGYTFGSGTRLTVV.

The chain uses TRBV27 and TRBJ2-2; the D gene is possibly TRBD2 (6 bases). The V end lost 2 bases, the J end lost 3 bases, and 13 bases lay between the germline ends. Germline V gene data show CDR1 as MNHEY and CDR2 as SMNVEV (reference sequence). CDR3 size: 16 residues. The CDR3, as DNA: TGTGCCAGCAGTTTACTGGCTAGCGCTTACACCGGGGAGCTGTTTTTT. Its translation is CASSLLASAYTGELFF.

The rearrangement links TRBV13 to TRBJ2-3, with D tentatively TRBD2 (5 bases). CDR3 length equals 15 residues. V was cut by 4 bases and J by 2 bases, with 13 bases left in between. Germline V CDR1 and CDR2: PRHDT, FYEKMQ (reference sequence). The CDR3 sequence is CASSSPPTNTDTQYF. The CDR3 DNA reads TGTGCCAGCAGCTCACCCCCGACTAACACAGATACGCAGTATTTT.

The V call is TRBV5-1, the J call TRBJ2-5, with D possibly being TRBD2 (6 bases). From germline, CDR1 is SGHRS and CDR2 YFSETQ. CDR3 length: 16 amino acids. Trimming took 4 bases from V and 4 from J, leaving 20 bases between them. This CDR3 is CASSPTRAGLGETQYF. The CDR3, as DNA: TGCGCCAGCAGCCCTACACGGGCGGGGCTGGGAGAGACCCAGTACTTC.